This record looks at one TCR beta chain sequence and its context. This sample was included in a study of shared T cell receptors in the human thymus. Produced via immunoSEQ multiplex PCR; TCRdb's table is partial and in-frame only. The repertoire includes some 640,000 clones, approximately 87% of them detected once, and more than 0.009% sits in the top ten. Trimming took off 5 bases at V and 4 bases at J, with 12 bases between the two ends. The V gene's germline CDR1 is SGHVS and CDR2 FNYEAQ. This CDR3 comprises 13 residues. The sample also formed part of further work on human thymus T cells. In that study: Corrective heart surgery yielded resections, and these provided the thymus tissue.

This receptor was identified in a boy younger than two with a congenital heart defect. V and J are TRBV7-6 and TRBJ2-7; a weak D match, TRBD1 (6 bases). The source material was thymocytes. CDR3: CASSPPRGYEQYF. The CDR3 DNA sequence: TGTGCCAGCAGCCCTCCGAGGGGGTACGAGCAGTACTTC.